This section outlines one T cell receptor beta chain sequence together with its context. This sample stems from a study of blood T cell repertoires in COVID-19. V lost 6 bases and J 3 bases, leaving 14 bases between the germline ends. The CDR3 runs 14 residues. Germline V lookup: CDR1 KGHSH, CDR2 LQKENI. Authors' analysis steps: Amplification of reference gene primers was used by the study to estimate nucleated cell counts. Sequencing used immunoSEQ multiplex PCR; TCRdb keeps in-frame clones, though not all of them. Clone size and the V and J calls come from that table; the DNA yielded D and trimming. This table has about 170,000 clones, approximately 82% appearing once.

The gene calls are TRBV18 and TRBJ1-1; maybe TRBD1 (5 bases). Specimen: peripheral blood. The receptor's source is a woman of 80 years or more with active or convalescent COVID-19. CDR3 sequence reads: CASSPVGGDTEAFF. In DNA, the CDR3 is TGTGCCAGCTCCCCGGTGGGGGGTGACACTGAAGCTTTCTTT.